This is a list of T cell receptor beta chains from one sample in a study of blood T cell repertoires in COVID-19. Clones were read by immunoSEQ multiplex PCR, and TCRdb kept only the in-frame ones, dropping some. The table has about 250,000 clones, about 86% seen once. What was sequenced was peripheral blood. Source of these receptors: a man in his fifties with active or convalescent COVID-19. Each CDR3 is given with its conserved first and last residue. A D gene is named only where the DNA matches it firmly. A row's size may be missing; if present it is once, few, many or a size class.

v_call: TRBV29-1
j_call: TRBJ2-2
d_call: .
clone_size: .
cdr3_nt: TGCAGCGTTTGGGGGTTGACAGGAAGAATGGGGGAGCTGTTTTTT
cdr3_aa: CSVWGLTGRMGELFF

v_call: TRBV4-3
j_call: TRBJ2-3
d_call: TRBD2
clone_size: few
cdr3_nt: TGCGCCAGCAGCCAAGGTTACGGGGGGGCTGGAGATACGCAGTATTTT
cdr3_aa: CASSQGYGGAGDTQYF

v_call: TRBV7-2
j_call: TRBJ1-6
d_call: .
clone_size: .
cdr3_nt: TGTGCCAGCAGCTTAGGATCGGCAGGGCCCCCCCCTTCACCCCTCCACTTT
cdr3_aa: CASSLGSAGPPPSPLHF

v_call: TRBV30
j_call: TRBJ1-3
d_call: .
clone_size: .
cdr3_nt: TGTGCCGCCCCGGGGGAGGGAAACACCATATATTTT
cdr3_aa: CAAPGEGNTIYF

v_call: TRBV7-3
j_call: TRBJ2-1
d_call: .
clone_size: .
cdr3_nt: TGTGCCAGCAGCTTAACAGGGAGCTCCTACAATGAGCAGTTCTTC
cdr3_aa: CASSLTGSSYNEQFF

v_call: TRBV4-3
j_call: TRBJ2-2
d_call: TRBD2
clone_size: .
cdr3_nt: TGCGCCAGCAGCCAAGAGGGAGGGGTAACCGGGGAGCTGTTTTTT
cdr3_aa: CASSQEGGVTGELFF

v_call: TRBV24-1
j_call: TRBJ1-2
d_call: .
clone_size: once
cdr3_nt: TGTGCCACCAGTGATTCCCAGGGTACTAACTATGGCTACACCTTC
cdr3_aa: CATSDSQGTNYGYTF

v_call: TRBV12-3/TRBV12-4
j_call: TRBJ2-1
d_call: .
clone_size: .
cdr3_nt: TGTGCCAGCAGTTTCAGTGACTACAATGAGCAGTTCTTC
cdr3_aa: CASSFSDYNEQFF

v_call: TRBV30
j_call: TRBJ2-7
d_call: .
clone_size: .
cdr3_nt: TGTGCCTGGACTAAAACAGGGCCCTCCTACGAGCAGTACTTC
cdr3_aa: CAWTKTGPSYEQYF

v_call: TRBV11-2
j_call: TRBJ2-2
d_call: .
clone_size: .
cdr3_nt: TGTGCCAGCAGCTTATCGGGGAGCCCGAACACCGGGGAGCTGTTTTTT
cdr3_aa: CASSLSGSPNTGELFF

v_call: TRBV19
j_call: TRBJ1-4
d_call: .
clone_size: .
cdr3_nt: TGTGCCAGTAGCGGCCTGACAGGCTCTGGTAATGAAAAACTGTTTTTT
cdr3_aa: CASSGLTGSGNEKLFF

v_call: TRBV10-1
j_call: TRBJ2-2
d_call: .
clone_size: .
cdr3_nt: TGCGCCAGCAGTGAGTCGGGAGGCAGGGAGGTGGGGGAGCTGTTTTTT
cdr3_aa: CASSESGGREVGELFF

v_call: TRBV10-3
j_call: TRBJ1-1
d_call: .
clone_size: once
cdr3_nt: TGTGCCACCTTGACAGGCTTAGAGAACACTGAAGCTTTCTTT
cdr3_aa: CATLTGLENTEAFF

v_call: TRBV7-2
j_call: TRBJ1-5
d_call: TRBD1
clone_size: .
cdr3_nt: TGTGCCAGCAGCAGGGACAGGGTATTAGGACAGCCCCAGCATTTT
cdr3_aa: CASSRDRVLGQPQHF

v_call: TRBV4-3
j_call: TRBJ1-3
d_call: .
clone_size: .
cdr3_nt: TGCGCCAGCAGCCAAGATCTAGGTGCCTTTTCTGGAAACACCATATATTTT
cdr3_aa: CASSQDLGAFSGNTIYF